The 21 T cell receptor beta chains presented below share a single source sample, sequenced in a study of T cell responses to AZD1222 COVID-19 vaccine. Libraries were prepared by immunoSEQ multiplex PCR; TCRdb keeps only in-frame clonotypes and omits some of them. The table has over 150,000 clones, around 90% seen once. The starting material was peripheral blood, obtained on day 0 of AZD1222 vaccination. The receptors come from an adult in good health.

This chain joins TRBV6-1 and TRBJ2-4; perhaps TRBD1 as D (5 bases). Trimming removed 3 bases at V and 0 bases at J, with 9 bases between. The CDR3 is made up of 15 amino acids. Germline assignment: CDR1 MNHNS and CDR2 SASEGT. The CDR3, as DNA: TGTGCCAGCAGTGACAGGGATAGAGCCAAAAACATTCAGTACTTC. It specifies CASSDRDRAKNIQYF.

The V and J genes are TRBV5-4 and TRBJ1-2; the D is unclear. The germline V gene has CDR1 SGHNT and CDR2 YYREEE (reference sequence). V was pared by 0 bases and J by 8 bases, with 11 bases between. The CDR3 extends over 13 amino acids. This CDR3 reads CASSLGPLMGYTF. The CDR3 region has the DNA TGTGCCAGCAGCTTGGGACCGCTTATGGGCTACACCTTC.

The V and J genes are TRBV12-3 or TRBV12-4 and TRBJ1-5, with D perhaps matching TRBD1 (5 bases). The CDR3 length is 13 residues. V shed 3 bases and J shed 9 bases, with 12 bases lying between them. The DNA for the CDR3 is TGTGCCAGCAGTTTCCTGGACGGGGCGCCCCAGCATTTT. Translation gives CASSFLDGAPQHF.

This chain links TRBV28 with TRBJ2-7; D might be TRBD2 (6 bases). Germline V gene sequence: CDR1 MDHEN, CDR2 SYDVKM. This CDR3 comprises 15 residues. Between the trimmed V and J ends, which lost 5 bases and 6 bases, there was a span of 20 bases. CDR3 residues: CASSPGGRRASEQYF. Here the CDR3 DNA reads TGTGCCAGCAGTCCCGGGGGACGGAGGGCTTCCGAGCAGTACTTC.

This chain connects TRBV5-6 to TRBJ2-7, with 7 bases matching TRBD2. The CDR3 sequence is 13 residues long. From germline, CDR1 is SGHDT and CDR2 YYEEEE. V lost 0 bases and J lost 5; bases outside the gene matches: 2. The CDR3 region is CASSLGLAHEQYF. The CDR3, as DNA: TGTGCCAGCAGCTTGGGACTAGCCCACGAGCAGTACTTC.

This CDR3 reads CASMRGTGSSGTQYF. The CDR3 DNA reads as TGTGCCAGCATGAGGGGAACGGGTTCGTCGGGTACGCAGTATTTT. The rearrangement joins TRBV28 to TRBJ2-3; D tentatively fits TRBD1 or TRBD2 (5 bases each). CDR3 size: 15 residues. Trimming stripped 7 bases from V and 8 bases from J, with 22 bases between. Germline assignment: CDR1 MDHEN and CDR2 SYDVKM.

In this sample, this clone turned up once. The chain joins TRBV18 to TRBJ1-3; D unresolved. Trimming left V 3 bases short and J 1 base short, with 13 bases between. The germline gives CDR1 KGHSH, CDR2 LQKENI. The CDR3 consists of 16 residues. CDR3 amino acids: CASSPQAGQSGNTIYF. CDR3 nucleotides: TGTGCCAGCTCACCTCAGGCAGGTCAATCTGGAAACACCATATATTTT. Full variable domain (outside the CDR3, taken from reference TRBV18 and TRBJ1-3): NAGVMQNPRHLVRRRGQEARLRCSPMKGHSHVYWYRQLPEEGLKFMVYLQKENIIDESGMPKERFSAEFPKEGPSILRIQQVVRGDSAAYFCASSPQAGQSGNTIYFGEGSWLTVV.

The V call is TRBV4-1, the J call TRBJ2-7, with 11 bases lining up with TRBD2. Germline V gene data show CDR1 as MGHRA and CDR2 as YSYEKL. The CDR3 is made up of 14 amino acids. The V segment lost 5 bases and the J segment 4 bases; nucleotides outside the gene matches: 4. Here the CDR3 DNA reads TGCGCCAGCAGCGCGGGACTAGCGGTTTACGAGCAGTACTTC. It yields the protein CASSAGLAVYEQYF.

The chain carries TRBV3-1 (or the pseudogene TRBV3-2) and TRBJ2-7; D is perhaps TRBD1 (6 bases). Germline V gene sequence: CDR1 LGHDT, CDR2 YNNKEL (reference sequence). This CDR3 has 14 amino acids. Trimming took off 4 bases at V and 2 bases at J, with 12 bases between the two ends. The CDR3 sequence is CASSLQGGTYEQYF. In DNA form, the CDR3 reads TGTGCCAGCAGCCTACAGGGCGGCACCTACGAGCAGTACTTC.

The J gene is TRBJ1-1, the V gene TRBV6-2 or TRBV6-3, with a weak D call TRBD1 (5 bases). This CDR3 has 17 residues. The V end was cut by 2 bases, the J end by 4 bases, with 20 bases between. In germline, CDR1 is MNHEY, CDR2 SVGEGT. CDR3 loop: CASSYPIHLQGRTEAFF. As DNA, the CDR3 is TGTGCCAGCAGTTACCCAATTCATCTTCAGGGACGCACTGAAGCTTTCTTT.

CDR3 in amino acids: CASSLAGTGQAGELFF. The CDR3 DNA is TGTGCCAGCAGCTTAGCCGGGACAGGGCAGGCCGGGGAGCTGTTTTTT. V usage is TRBV7-9 and J usage is TRBJ2-2, with 9 bases lining up with TRBD1. Germline CDR1 reads SEHNR; CDR2 reads FQNEAQ (reference sequence). The junction had 5 bases not matched to a gene; V was cut back by 0 bases and J by 6 bases. CDR3 size: 16 residues.

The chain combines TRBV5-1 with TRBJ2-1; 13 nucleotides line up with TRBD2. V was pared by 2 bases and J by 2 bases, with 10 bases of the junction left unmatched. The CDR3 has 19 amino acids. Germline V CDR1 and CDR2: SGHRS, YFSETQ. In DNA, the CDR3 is TGCGCCAGCAGCTTTCCCCTTGAGACTAGCGGGAGGACCTACAATGAGCAGTTCTTC. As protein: CASSFPLETSGRTYNEQFF.

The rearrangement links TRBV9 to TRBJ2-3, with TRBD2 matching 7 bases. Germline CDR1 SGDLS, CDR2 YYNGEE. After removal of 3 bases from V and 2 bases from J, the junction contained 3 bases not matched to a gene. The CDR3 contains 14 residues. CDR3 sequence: CASSASGDTDTQYF. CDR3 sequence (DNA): TGTGCCAGCAGCGCAAGCGGGGACACAGATACGCAGTATTTT.

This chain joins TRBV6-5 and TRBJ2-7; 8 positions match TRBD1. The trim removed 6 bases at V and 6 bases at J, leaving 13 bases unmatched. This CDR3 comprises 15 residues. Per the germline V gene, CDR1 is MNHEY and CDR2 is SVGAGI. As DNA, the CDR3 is TGTGCCAGCAGCCCCACCGGGACAGGTGCCCGCGAGCAGTACTTC. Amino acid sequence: CASSPTGTGAREQYF.

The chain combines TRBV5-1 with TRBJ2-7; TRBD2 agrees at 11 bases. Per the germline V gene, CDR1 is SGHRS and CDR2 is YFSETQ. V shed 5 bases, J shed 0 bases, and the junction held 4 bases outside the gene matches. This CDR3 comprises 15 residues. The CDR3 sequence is CASRQGTSGSYEQYF. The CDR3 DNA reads TGCGCCAGCAGGCAAGGGACTAGCGGCTCCTACGAGCAGTACTTC.

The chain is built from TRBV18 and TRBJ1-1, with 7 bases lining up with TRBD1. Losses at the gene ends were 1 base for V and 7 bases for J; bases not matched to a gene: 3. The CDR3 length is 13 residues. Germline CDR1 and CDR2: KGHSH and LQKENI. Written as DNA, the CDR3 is TGTGCCAGCTCACCACAGGGGGCGGTTGAAGCTTTCTTT. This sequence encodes CASSPQGAVEAFF.

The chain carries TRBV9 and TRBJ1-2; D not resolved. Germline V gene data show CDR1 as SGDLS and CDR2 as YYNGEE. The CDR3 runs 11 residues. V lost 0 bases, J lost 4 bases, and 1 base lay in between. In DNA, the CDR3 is TGTGCCAGCAGCGTAGGCTATGGCTACACCTTC. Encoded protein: CASSVGYGYTF.

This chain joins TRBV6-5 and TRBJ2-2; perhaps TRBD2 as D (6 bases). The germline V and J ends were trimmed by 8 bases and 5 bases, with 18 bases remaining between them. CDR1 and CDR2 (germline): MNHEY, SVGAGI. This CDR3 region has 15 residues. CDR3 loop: CASRWGLAGTGELFF. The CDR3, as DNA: TGTGCCAGCCGCTGGGGACTTGCGGGGACCGGGGAGCTGTTTTTT.

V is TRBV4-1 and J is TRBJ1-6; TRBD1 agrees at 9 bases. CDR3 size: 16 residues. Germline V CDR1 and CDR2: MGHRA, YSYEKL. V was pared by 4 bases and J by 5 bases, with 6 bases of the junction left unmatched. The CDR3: CASSLGQGTDNSPLHF. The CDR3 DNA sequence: TGCGCCAGCAGCCTTGGACAGGGGACCGATAATTCACCCCTCCACTTT.

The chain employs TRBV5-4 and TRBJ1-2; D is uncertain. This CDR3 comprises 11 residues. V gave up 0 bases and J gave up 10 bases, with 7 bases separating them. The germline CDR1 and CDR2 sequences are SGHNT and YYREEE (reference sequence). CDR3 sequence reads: CASSLEATYTF. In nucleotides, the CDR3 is TGTGCCAGCAGCTTGGAGGCAACCTACACCTTC.

CDR3 sequence: CASSLAGTAQYEQYF. The DNA for the CDR3 is TGTGCCAGCAGCTTAGCGGGGACAGCTCAATACGAGCAGTACTTC. The chain couples TRBV7-2 to TRBJ2-7; 7 nucleotides match TRBD1. The germline CDR1 and CDR2 sequences are SGHTA and FQGNSA. The ends lost 0 bases at V and 4 bases at J; junction bases unmatched: 6. CDR3 length: 15 residues.